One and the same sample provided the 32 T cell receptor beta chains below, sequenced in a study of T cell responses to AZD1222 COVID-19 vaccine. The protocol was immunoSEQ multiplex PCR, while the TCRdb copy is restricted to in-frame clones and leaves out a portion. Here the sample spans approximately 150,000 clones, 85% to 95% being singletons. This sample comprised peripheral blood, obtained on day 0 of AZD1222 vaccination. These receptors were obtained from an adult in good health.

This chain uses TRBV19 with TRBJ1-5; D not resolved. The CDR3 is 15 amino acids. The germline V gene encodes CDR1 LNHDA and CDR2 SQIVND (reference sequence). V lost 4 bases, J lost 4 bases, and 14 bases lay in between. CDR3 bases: TGTGCCAGTAGTAAGGACGGAATACGGAATCAGCCCCAGCATTTT. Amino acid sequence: CASSKDGIRNQPQHF.

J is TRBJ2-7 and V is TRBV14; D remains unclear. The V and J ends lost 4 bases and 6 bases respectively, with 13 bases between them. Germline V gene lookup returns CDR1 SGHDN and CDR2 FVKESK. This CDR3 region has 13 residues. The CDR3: CASSLSLGLEQYF. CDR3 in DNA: TGTGCCAGCAGCCTTTCTCTAGGTCTCGAGCAGTACTTC.

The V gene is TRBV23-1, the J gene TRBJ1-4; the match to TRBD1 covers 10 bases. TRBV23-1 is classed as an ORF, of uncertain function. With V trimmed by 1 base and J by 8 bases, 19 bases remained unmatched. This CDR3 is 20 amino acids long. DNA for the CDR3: TGCGCCAGCAGTCAATTTAAGGCCAGGGACAGGGGATCGGGGGACGAAAAACTGTTTTTT. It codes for CASSQFKARDRGSGDEKLFF.

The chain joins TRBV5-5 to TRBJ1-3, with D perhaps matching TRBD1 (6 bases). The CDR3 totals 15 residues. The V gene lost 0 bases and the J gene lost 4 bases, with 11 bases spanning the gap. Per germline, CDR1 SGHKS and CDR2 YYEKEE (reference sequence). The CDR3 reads CASSLGRGSGNTIYF. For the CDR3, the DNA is TGTGCCAGCAGCTTGGGCAGGGGCTCCGGAAACACCATATATTTT.

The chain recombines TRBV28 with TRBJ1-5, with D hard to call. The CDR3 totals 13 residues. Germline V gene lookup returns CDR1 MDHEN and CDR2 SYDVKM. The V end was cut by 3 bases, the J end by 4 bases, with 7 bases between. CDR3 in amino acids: CASSFYRNQPQHF. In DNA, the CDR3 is TGTGCCAGCAGTTTCTACAGAAATCAGCCCCAGCATTTT.

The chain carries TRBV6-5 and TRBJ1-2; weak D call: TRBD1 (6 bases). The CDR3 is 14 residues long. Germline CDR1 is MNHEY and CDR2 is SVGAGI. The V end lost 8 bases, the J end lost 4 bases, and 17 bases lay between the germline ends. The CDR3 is CASRGRGILYGYTF. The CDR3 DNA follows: TGTGCCAGCCGGGGGCGGGGGATCCTCTATGGCTACACCTTC.

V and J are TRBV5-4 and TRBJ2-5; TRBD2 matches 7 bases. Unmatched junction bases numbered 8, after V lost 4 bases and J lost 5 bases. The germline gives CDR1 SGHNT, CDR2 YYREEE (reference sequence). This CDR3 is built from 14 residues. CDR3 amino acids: CASSRGSRGETQYF. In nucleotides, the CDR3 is TGTGCCAGCAGCCGCGGGAGCCGGGGGGAGACCCAGTACTTC.

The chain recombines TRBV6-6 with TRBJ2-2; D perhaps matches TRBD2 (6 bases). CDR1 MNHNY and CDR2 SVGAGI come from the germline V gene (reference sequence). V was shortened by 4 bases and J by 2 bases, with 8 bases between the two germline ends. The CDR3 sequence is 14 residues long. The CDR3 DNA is TGTGCCAGCAGTTCACTAGCAAACACCGGGGAGCTGTTTTTT. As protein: CASSSLANTGELFF.

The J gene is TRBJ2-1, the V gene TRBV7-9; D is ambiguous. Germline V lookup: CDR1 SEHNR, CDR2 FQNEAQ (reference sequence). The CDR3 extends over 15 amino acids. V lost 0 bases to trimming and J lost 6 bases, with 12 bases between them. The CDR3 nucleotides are TGTGCCAGCAGCTTAGCGGATGAGGTGCTCAATGAGCAGTTCTTC. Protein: CASSLADEVLNEQFF. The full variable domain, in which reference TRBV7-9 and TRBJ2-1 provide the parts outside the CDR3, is DTGVSQNPRHKITKRGQNVTFRCDPISEHNRLYWYRQTLGQGPEFLTYFQNEAQLEKSRLLSDRFSAERPKGSFSTLEIQRTEQGDSAMYLCASSLADEVLNEQFFGPGTRLTVL.

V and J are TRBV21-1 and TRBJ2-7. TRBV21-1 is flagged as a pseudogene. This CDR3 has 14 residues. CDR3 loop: CASPQGSGSYEQYF. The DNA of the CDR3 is TGTGCCAGCCCCCAGGGGAGCGGGTCCTACGAGCAGTACTTC.

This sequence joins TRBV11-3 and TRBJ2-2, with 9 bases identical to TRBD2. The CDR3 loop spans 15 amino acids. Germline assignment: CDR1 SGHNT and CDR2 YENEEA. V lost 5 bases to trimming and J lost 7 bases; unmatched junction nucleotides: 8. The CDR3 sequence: CASSPPGGGDGELFF. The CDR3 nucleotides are TGTGCCAGCAGCCCCCCAGGCGGGGGGGACGGGGAGCTGTTTTTT.

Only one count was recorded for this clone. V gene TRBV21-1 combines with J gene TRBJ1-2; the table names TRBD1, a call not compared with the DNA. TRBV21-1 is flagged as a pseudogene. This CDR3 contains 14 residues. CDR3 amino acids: CASSKAARAYGYTF. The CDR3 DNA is TGTGCCAGCAGCAAAGCGGCCAGGGCCTATGGCTACACCTTC.

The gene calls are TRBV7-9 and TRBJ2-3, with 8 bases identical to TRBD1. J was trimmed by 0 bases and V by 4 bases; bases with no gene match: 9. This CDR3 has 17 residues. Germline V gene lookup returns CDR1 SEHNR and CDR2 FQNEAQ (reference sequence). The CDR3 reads CASSSAAGGPSTDTQYF. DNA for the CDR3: TGTGCCAGCAGCTCTGCGGCAGGGGGCCCTAGCACAGATACGCAGTATTTT.

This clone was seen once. The CDR3 here is CASSPGQADTQYF. The CDR3 DNA reads as TGTGCCAGCTCACCGGGACAGGCAGATACGCAGTATTTT. The V gene is TRBV18, the J gene TRBJ2-3, with 8 bases lining up with TRBD1. The CDR3 is made up of 13 amino acids. V was clipped by 3 bases and J by 4 bases; unmatched bases: 0. CDR1 and CDR2 from the germline V gene are KGHSH and LQKENI.

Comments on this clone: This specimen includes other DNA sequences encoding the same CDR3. The CDR3 loop reads CSANPTDTQYF. The DNA for the CDR3 is TGCAGTGCTAACCCCACAGATACGCAGTATTTT. The chain employs TRBV20-1 and TRBJ2-3, with unresolved D. V lost 4 bases, J lost 2 bases, and 4 bases lay in between. Germline CDR1 DFQATT, CDR2 SNEGSKA (reference sequence). The CDR3 sequence is 11 residues long.

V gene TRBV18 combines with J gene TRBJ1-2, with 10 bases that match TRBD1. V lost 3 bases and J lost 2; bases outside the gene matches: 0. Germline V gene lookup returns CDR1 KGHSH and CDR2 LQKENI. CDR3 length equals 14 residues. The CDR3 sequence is CASSPGQGNYGYTF. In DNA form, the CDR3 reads TGTGCCAGCTCACCGGGACAGGGGAACTATGGCTACACCTTC. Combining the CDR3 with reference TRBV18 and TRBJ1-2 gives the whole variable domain NAGVMQNPRHLVRRRGQEARLRCSPMKGHSHVYWYRQLPEEGLKFMVYLQKENIIDESGMPKERFSAEFPKEGPSILRIQQVVRGDSAAYFCASSPGQGNYGYTFGSGTRLTVV.

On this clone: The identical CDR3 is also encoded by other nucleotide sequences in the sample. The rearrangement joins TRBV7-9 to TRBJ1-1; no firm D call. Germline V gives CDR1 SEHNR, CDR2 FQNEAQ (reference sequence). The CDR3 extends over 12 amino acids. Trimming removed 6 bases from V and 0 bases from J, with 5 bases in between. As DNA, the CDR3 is TGTGCCAGCAGTCTGTTGAACACTGAAGCTTTCTTT. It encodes CASSLLNTEAFF.

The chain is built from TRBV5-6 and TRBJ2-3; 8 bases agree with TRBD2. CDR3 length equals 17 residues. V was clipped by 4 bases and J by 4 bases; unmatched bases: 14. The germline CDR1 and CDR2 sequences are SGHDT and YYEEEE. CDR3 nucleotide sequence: TGTGCCAGCAGCCCGTTCCCGCAGCGGGGGCGGGCAGATACGCAGTATTTT. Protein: CASSPFPQRGRADTQYF. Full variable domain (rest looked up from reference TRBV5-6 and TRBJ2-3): DAGVTQSPTHLIKTRGQQVTLRCSPKSGHDTVSWYQQALGQGPQFIFQYYEEEERQRGNFPDRFSGHQFPNYSSELNVNALLLGDSALYLCASSPFPQRGRADTQYFGPGTRLTVL.

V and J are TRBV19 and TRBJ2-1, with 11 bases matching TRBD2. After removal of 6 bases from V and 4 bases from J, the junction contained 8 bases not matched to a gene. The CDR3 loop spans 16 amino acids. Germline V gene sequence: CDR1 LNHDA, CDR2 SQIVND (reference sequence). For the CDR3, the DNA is TGTGCCAGTAGCCCGACTAGCGGGGAGCCTTACAATGAGCAGTTCTTC. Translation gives CASSPTSGEPYNEQFF.

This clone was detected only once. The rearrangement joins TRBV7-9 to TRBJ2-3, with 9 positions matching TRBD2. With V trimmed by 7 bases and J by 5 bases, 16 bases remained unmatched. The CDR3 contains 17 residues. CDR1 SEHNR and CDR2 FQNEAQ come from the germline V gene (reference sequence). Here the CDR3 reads CASTREVAGVVGDTQYF. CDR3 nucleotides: TGTGCCAGCACCCGAGAGGTAGCGGGAGTAGTAGGAGATACGCAGTATTTT.

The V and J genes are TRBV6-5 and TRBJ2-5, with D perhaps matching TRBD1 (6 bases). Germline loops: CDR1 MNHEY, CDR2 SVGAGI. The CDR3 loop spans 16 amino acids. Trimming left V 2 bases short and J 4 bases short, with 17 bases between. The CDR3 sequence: CASSYGGEGVGETQYF. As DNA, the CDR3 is TGTGCCAGCAGTTACGGGGGAGAGGGGGTAGGAGAGACCCAGTACTTC.

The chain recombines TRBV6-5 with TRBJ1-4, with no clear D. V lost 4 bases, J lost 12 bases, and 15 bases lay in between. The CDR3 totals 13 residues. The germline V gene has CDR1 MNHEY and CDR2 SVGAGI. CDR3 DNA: TGTGCCAGCAGTTCCGACGGATTCATGGAACTGTTTTTT. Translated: CASSSDGFMELFF.

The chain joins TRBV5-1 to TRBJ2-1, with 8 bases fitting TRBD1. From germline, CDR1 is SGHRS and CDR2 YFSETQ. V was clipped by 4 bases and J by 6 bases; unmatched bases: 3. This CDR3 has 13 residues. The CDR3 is CASSPDRVNEQFF. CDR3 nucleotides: TGCGCCAGCAGCCCGGACAGGGTCAATGAGCAGTTCTTC.

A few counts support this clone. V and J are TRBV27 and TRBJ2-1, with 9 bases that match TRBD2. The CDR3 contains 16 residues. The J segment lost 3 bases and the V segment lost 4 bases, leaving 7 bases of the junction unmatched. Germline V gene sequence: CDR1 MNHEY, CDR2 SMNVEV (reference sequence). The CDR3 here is CASSSRGRGDYNEQFF. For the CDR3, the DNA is TGTGCCAGCAGTTCTCGCGGGAGGGGGGACTACAATGAGCAGTTCTTC.

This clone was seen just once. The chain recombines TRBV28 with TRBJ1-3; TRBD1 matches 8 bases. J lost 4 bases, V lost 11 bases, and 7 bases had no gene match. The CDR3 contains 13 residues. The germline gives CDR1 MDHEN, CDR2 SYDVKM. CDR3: CAVQGAKGNTIYF. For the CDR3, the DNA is TGTGCCGTCCAGGGGGCAAAAGGAAACACCATATATTTT.

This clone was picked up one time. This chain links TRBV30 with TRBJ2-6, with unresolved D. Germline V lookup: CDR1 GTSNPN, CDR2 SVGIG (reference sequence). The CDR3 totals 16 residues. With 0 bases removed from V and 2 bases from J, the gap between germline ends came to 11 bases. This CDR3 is CAWSVLTPTGANVLTF. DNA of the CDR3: TGTGCCTGGAGTGTACTCACGCCTACTGGGGCCAACGTCCTGACTTTC.

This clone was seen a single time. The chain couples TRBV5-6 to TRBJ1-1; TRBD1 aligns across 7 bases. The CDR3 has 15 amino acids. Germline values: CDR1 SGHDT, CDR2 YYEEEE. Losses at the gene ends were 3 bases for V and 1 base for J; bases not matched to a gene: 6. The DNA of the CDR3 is TGTGCCAGCAGCTCCCCCGACAGGGCGAACACTGAAGCTTTCTTT. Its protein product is CASSSPDRANTEAFF.

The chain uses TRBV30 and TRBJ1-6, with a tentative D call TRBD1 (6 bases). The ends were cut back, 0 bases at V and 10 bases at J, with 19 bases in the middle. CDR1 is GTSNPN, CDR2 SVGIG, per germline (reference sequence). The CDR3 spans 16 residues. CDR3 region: CAWSVVGGKGVSPLHF. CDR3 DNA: TGTGCCTGGAGTGTAGTTGGAGGGAAGGGGGTCTCACCCCTCCACTTT.

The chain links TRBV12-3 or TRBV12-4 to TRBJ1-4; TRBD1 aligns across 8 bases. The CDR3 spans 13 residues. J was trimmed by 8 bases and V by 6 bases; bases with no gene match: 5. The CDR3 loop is CASRTSGGEKLFF. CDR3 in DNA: TGTGCCAGCAGAACTTCAGGGGGCGAAAAACTGTTTTTT.

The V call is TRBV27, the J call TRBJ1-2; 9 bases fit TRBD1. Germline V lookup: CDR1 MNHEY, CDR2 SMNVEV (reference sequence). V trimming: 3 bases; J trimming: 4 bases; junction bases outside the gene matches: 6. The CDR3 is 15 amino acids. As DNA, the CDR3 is TGTGCCAGCAGTTTCACCGGGACAGGGATCTATGGCTACACCTTC. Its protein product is CASSFTGTGIYGYTF.

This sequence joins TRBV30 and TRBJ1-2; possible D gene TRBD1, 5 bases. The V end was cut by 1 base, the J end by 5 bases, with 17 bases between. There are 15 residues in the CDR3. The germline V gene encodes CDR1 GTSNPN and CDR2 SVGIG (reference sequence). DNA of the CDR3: TGTGCCTGGAGTGGGTTGGCCCCCGGGGGATATGGCTACACCTTC. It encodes CAWSGLAPGGYGYTF.

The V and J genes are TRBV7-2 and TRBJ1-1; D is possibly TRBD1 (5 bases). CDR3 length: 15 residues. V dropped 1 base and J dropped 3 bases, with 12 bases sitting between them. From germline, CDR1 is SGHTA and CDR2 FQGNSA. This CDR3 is CASSLDGWGYTEAFF. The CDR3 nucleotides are TGTGCCAGCAGCTTAGATGGCTGGGGCTACACTGAAGCTTTCTTT.